This TCR beta chain was captured by sequencing in a study of vaccination and CD4 T cells after COVID-19. Treatment in this sample: approximately nine-day PBMC culture with coronavirus spike peptide pools or control peptides (ViraFEST assay). Investigators obtained the unexposed donor's CD4+ T cells before the COVID-19 pandemic (2011-2018). Scientists ran DNA taken from cultured CD4+ T cells through the Oncomine TCR Beta short-read assay for sequencing. Investigators obtained genomic DNA by extraction from cultured CD4+ T cells. TCRdb reprocessed the PCR reads with MiXCR, giving one entry per CDR3 protein. The table records 10,000 or so distinct CDR3 sequences, about 38% of them present only once. V was clipped by 1 base and J by 2 bases, with 9 bases between them. The CDR3 loop spans 15 amino acids. Germline V gene data show CDR1 as MNHNS and CDR2 as SASEGT. Regarding this clonotype: Its antigen is not known.

The receptor was derived from a human donor in good health. The chain combines TRBV6-1 with TRBJ1-3; D not certain. What was sequenced was CD4+ T cells from blood, cultured in vitro. CDR3: CASSEEGVPGNTIYF. DNA of the CDR3: TGTGCCAGCAGTGAAGAGGGTGTCCCTGGAAACACCATATATTTT.